Listed below are T cell receptor beta chains from one sample, sequenced in a study of Ad26.COV2.S vaccination and SARS-CoV-2 variants. Only in-frame clones appear in the TCRdb table, and some are missing; sequencing was by immunoSEQ multiplex PCR. The sample has roughly 680,000 clones; roughly 90% are singletons. Source: peripheral blood, taken in a trial of Ad26.COV2.S vaccine versus placebo. These receptors were obtained from a person aged 18-60 years who received the Ad26.COV2.S COVID-19 vaccine or a placebo. CDR3s include the opening cysteine and the closing phenylalanine or tryptophan. Each record gives: D gene, V gene, clone size, J gene, CDR3 protein, CDR3 DNA. The D gene is left open where the match is weak. Expanded clones get a size class; other rows say once, few or many, or leave the size out.

>.|TRBV2|few|TRBJ1-2
CASREGDYTF
TGTGCCAGCAGGGAGGGAGACTACACCTTC
>.|TRBV19|.|TRBJ1-6
CASSIRTSVLEGSPLHF
TGTGCCAGTAGTATCAGGACAAGCGTTTTGGAGGGTTCACCCCTCCACTTT
>.|TRBV30|.|TRBJ1-2
CAWSLGQGVFYTF
TGTGCCTGGAGTTTAGGGCAGGGAGTGTTCTACACCTTC
>.|TRBV29-1|.|TRBJ1-3
CSVGGEGNTIYF
TGCAGCGTGGGGGGGGAAGGAAACACCATATATTTT
>.|TRBV29-1|.|TRBJ2-1
CSESSLGYNEQFF
TGCAGCGAATCTTCCCTGGGGTACAATGAGCAGTTCTTC
>.|TRBV2|.|TRBJ1-2
CASGSEYYGYTF
TGTGCCAGCGGGTCAGAATACTATGGCTACACCTTC
>TRBD2|TRBV7-9|.|TRBJ2-1
CASSLGPSGMNNEQFF
TGTGCCAGCAGCTTAGGGCCTAGCGGGATGAACAATGAGCAGTTCTTC
>.|TRBV2|.|TRBJ2-1
CASSYPDAYGNEQFF
TGTGCCAGCAGTTACCCGGACGCTTACGGTAATGAGCAGTTCTTC
>TRBD1|TRBV5-1|.|TRBJ2-1
CASSFIRTGAYNEQFF
TGCGCCAGCAGCTTCATACGGACAGGGGCGTACAATGAGCAGTTCTTC
>.|TRBV18|.|TRBJ1-5
CASSPSTNQPQHF
TGTGCCAGCTCACCATCAACCAATCAGCCCCAGCATTTT
>TRBD1|TRBV27|once|TRBJ2-3
CASSLRDRGLTTDTQYF
TGTGCCAGCAGTTTAAGGGACAGAGGGCTCACCACGGATACGCAGTATTTT
>.|TRBV7-2|.|TRBJ1-2
CASLPGWGGAGYGYTF
TGTGCCAGCTTACCCGGGTGGGGGGGCGCAGGGTATGGCTACACCTTC
>.|TRBV9|.|TRBJ2-2
CASSVSRTGELFF
TGTGCCAGCAGCGTATCACGCACCGGGGAGCTGTTTTTT
>.|TRBV27|.|TRBJ2-7
CASSFGLGVYEQYF
TGTGCCAGCAGTTTCGGTTTGGGGGTCTACGAGCAGTACTTC
>.|TRBV7-9|.|TRBJ1-1
CASSSGHPNTEAFF
TGTGCCAGCAGCTCAGGACACCCGAACACTGAAGCTTTCTTT
>.|TRBV7-9|.|TRBJ1-1
CASSSGRVHTEAFF
TGTGCCAGCAGCTCAGGGCGGGTTCACACTGAAGCTTTCTTT
>TRBD2|TRBV30|.|TRBJ2-2
CAWTGMASGGTRDTGELFF
TGTGCCTGGACGGGGATGGCTAGCGGGGGGACGCGAGACACCGGGGAGCTGTTTTTT
>.|TRBV10-3|.|TRBJ2-2
CAISESKGKGFTGELFF
TGTGCCATCAGTGAGTCGAAGGGGAAAGGGTTCACCGGGGAGCTGTTTTTT